This entry concerns a single T cell receptor (beta chain). Its target is unknown. This sequence may be a read error, since a much larger clone differs from it by one base. The V gene's germline CDR1 is SEHNR and CDR2 FQNEAQ (reference sequence). This CDR3 comprises 16 residues. Using RNA template, CDR3s of TCR alpha and beta were amplified with iRepertoire arm-PCR. In TCRdb, the multiplex PCR reads were re-called with MiXCR into one record per CDR3 protein. The sample has approximately 190,000 distinct CDR3 sequences; 32% are singletons. These data originate in a study of glioma-infiltrating T cells. Whole-study results and caveats: Gliomas, especially low-grade, showed above-expected tissue-blood divergence; non-neoplastic patients showed below.

Input material: glioma tissue, nonneoplastic brain tissue, or PBMCs (not recorded which). This chain uses TRBV7-9 with TRBJ1-4; D is possibly TRBD1 (6 bases). The receptor comes from a human donor with low-grade glioma or glioblastoma, undergoing nonglioma brain surgery, or in good health (not recorded which). CDR3 DNA: TGTGCCAGCAGCTTAGCGCTCGGACAGTCTAATAAAAAACTGTTTTTT. Translating it yields CASSLALGQSNKKLFF.